This T cell receptor beta chain was documented in a study of tumor-infiltrating lymphocytes in localized non-small cell lung cancer. Turning to the study itself: Each patient gave resected tumor and non-adjacent uninvolved lung tissue.

Comments on this clone: The antigen is undetermined.

The CDR3 covers 15 residues. V lost 2 bases and J lost 8; bases outside the gene matches: 11. The germline V gene has CDR1 MNHEY and CDR2 SVGAGI. Assay used: immunoSEQ multiplex PCR; TCRdb lists only in-frame clones, some missing. This table holds about 24,000 clones, approximately 59% found once. Study findings and constraints: Different pieces of the same tissue were used for each assay. No T-cell fraction difference was seen between IM1 and IM2 tumors.

The J gene is TRBJ2-7, the V gene TRBV6-5; 8 bases fit TRBD2. Sequencing was carried out using lung tumor tissue. The origin of this receptor is a human donor with non-small cell lung cancer. The CDR3 DNA sequence: TGTGCCAGCAGTTACGAGGGACTAGACCCTACGAAGCAGTACTTC. It codes for CASSYEGLDPTKQYF.